The 18 T cell receptor beta chains below come from one sample, sequenced in a study of glioma-infiltrating T cells. The iRepertoire nested amplicon-rescue multiplex PCR amplified TCR alpha and beta CDR3s from RNA. TCRdb ran MiXCR on the multiplex PCR reads and lists one entry per CDR3 protein. The profile shows roughly 130,000 distinct CDR3 sequences, around a quarter of them singletons. The sequenced sample consisted of glioma tissue, nonneoplastic brain tissue, or PBMCs (not recorded which). Source of these receptors: a human donor with low-grade glioma or glioblastoma, undergoing nonglioma brain surgery, or in good health (not recorded which).

On this clonotype: One end of the junction is discordant with germline, which a read error may explain. The chain uses TRBV7-3 and TRBJ1-1; D unclear. The CDR3 is 14 residues long. CDR1 SGHTA and CDR2 FQGTGA come from the germline V gene. In DNA, the CDR3 is TGTGCCAGCAGCTTAGCGCCTGTGAACACTGAAGCTTTTTTT. Protein product: CASSLAPVNTEAFF.

In regard to this clonotype: A single base separates this from a much larger clone, so it may be a read error. The chain is built from TRBV27 and TRBJ1-4, with D possibly being TRBD1 (6 bases). The germline V and J ends were trimmed by 9 bases and 2 bases, with 16 bases remaining between them. The V gene's germline CDR1 is MNHEY and CDR2 SMNVEV (reference sequence). This CDR3 region has 15 residues. CDR3 DNA sequence: TGTGCCAGAAGTCCAAAGGGGGGCACTAATGAAAAACTGTTTTTT. Amino acids: CARSPKGGTNEKLFF.

This clonotype has at least ten counts. The chain has TRBV6-6 and TRBJ2-7; no clear D gene. Germline V gene lookup returns CDR1 MNHNY and CDR2 SVGAGI (reference sequence). Trimming removed 1 base at V and 2 bases at J, with 9 bases between. There are 14 residues in the CDR3. CDR3 loop: CASSYLQHAYEQYV. The CDR3 DNA reads TGTGCCAGCAGTTACTTACAGCACGCCTACGAGCAGTACGTC.

In its sample, this clonotype was seen a few times. The chain uses TRBV7-9 and TRBJ1-4; D ambiguous. Trimming left V 2 bases short and J 7 bases short, with 8 bases between. Germline V gene lookup returns CDR1 SEHNR and CDR2 FQNEAQ (reference sequence). This CDR3 region has 13 residues. CDR3 amino acids: CASSLTTGEKLFF. The DNA for the CDR3 is TGTGCCAGCAGCTTAACGACTGGTGAAAAACTGTTTTTT.

V gene TRBV16 combines with J gene TRBJ1-1; D might be TRBD1 (6 bases). The CDR3 contains 14 residues. V lost 2 bases, J lost 4 bases, and 11 bases lay in between. Germline lookup yields CDR1 KGHSY and CDR2 FQNENV. CDR3 nucleotide sequence: TGTGCCAGCAGCCAAGTTGGGGGGGCCACTGAAGCTTTCTTT. This translates into CASSQVGGATEAFF.

The rearrangement joins TRBV10-3 to TRBJ1-1; D unclear. Germline loops: CDR1 ENHRY, CDR2 SYGVKD. This CDR3 has 17 residues. V was cut by 3 bases and J by 4 bases, with 21 bases left in between. CDR3 amino acids: CAISDPWTASMGTEAFF. The CDR3 DNA sequence: TGTGCCATCAGTGACCCCTGGACTGCCTCGATGGGCACTGAAGCTTTCTTT.

This clonotype was observed a handful of times. This may stem from a read error, because a much larger clone lies one nucleotide away. The chain uses TRBV27 and TRBJ2-2; tentatively, D is TRBD1 (5 bases). Trimming removed 5 bases from V and 0 bases from J, with 10 bases in between. The CDR3 is made up of 15 amino acids. The germline CDR1 and CDR2 sequences are MNHEY and SMNVEV (reference sequence). The CDR3 DNA reads TGTGCCAGCAGTCCCATACAGGCGAACACCGGGGAGCTGTTTTTT. Amino acid sequence: CASSPIQANTGELFF.

About this clonotype: A much larger clone sits a single nucleotide away, making a read error possible. This sequence joins TRBV7-9 and TRBJ1-1; 9 bases map to TRBD1. With 5 bases clipped from V and 4 bases from J, the junction kept 8 bases outside the gene matches. Germline CDR1 SEHNR, CDR2 FQNEAQ (reference sequence). The CDR3 consists of 15 residues. The CDR3 loop is CASSLGTGKSTEAFF. CDR3 bases: TGTGCCAGCAGCCTAGGGACAGGGAAGAGCACTGAAGCTTTCTTT.

The rearrangement links TRBV29-1 to TRBJ1-1; 7 bases are a match to TRBD1. The CDR3 has 17 amino acids. The V gene's germline CDR1 is SQVTM and CDR2 ANQGSEA. The ends lost 6 bases at V and 0 bases at J; junction bases unmatched: 16. The CDR3 sequence is CSVGGRRGGSMNTEAFF. DNA for the CDR3: TGCAGCGTCGGGGGGCGCAGGGGGGGTTCTATGAACACTGAAGCTTTCTTT.

The chain couples TRBV27 to TRBJ2-3; TRBD1 might be the D (6 bases). The V gene's germline CDR1 is MNHEY and CDR2 SMNVEV (reference sequence). The length of the CDR3 is 18 residues. Between the trimmed V and J ends, which lost 4 bases and 0 bases, there was a span of 20 bases. Written as DNA, the CDR3 is TGTGCCAGCAGTTCCCCCCGTCTACAGGGCCGGAGCACAGATACGCAGTATTTT. Amino acids: CASSSPRLQGRSTDTQYF.

This clonotype was recorded many times. The V call is TRBV20-1, the J call TRBJ2-2; D not resolved. Germline CDR1 is DFQATT and CDR2 is SNEGSKA (reference sequence). This CDR3 contains 14 residues. Trimming took off 4 bases at V and 0 bases at J, with 9 bases between the two ends. CDR3 region: CSANDGPNTGELFF. For the CDR3, the DNA is TGCAGTGCTAACGACGGCCCGAACACCGGGGAGCTGTTTTTT.

In DNA form, the CDR3 reads TGTGCCAGCAGTACCTGGGGCGCGAACACCGGGGAGCTGTTTTTT. This translates into CASSTWGANTGELFF. The V gene is TRBV7-2, the J gene TRBJ2-2, with TRBD1 as a possible D gene (5 bases). V was shortened by 6 bases and J by 0 bases, with 11 bases between the two germline ends. The CDR3 has 15 amino acids. Germline-derived CDR1 and CDR2 are SGHTA and FQGNSA.

J is TRBJ1-1 and V is TRBV7-9; a possible D gene is TRBD1 (6 bases). The ends were cut back, 5 bases at V and 2 bases at J, with 12 bases in the middle. The CDR3 spans 14 residues. The V gene's germline CDR1 is SEHNR and CDR2 FQNEAQ (reference sequence). CDR3 amino acids: CASSLTQGNTEAFF. CDR3 sequence (DNA): TGTGCCAGCAGCCTAACACAGGGAAACACTGAAGCTTTCTTT. The full variable domain, in which reference TRBV7-9 and TRBJ1-1 provide the parts outside the CDR3, is DTGVSQNPRHKITKRGQNVTFRCDPISEHNRLYWYRQTLGQGPEFLTYFQNEAQLEKSRLLSDRFSAERPKGSFSTLEIQRTEQGDSAMYLCASSLTQGNTEAFFGQGTRLTVV.

This clonotype was counted between two and nine times. The rearrangement uses TRBV20-1 and TRBJ2-3; weak D call: TRBD2 (6 bases). The CDR3 runs to 16 residues. Per germline, CDR1 DFQATT and CDR2 SNEGSKA (reference sequence). Deletions cut 6 bases from V and 2 bases from J, with 21 bases between. Here the CDR3 DNA reads TGCAGTGCCATCCTTTACGCGGGGTTCCCCACAGATACGCAGTATTTT. Amino acids: CSAILYAGFPTDTQYF.

This clonotype was seen more than once but under ten times. The V call is TRBV11-2, the J call TRBJ2-3; TRBD1 might be the D (5 bases). CDR1 is SGHAT and CDR2 is FQNNGV in the germline V gene. This CDR3 comprises 14 residues. V lost 1 base, J lost 6 bases, and 11 bases lay in between. Written as DNA, the CDR3 is TGTGCCAGCAGCTTAGTTGGTGGGGCCGATACGCAGTATTTT. Protein: CASSLVGGADTQYF.

A few counts support this clonotype. This chain uses TRBV7-9 with TRBJ2-1, with 13 bases aligning to TRBD2. This CDR3 is built from 18 residues. With V trimmed by 1 base and J by 3 bases, 6 bases remained unmatched. Germline V gives CDR1 SEHNR, CDR2 FQNEAQ (reference sequence). The CDR3 protein is CASSLGQTSGGLYNEQFF. Written as DNA, the CDR3 is TGTGCCAGCAGCTTAGGCCAGACTAGCGGGGGGCTCTACAATGAGCAGTTCTTC.

At least ten counts were recorded for this clonotype. The gene calls are TRBV6-1 and TRBJ2-2; possibly TRBD1 for D (6 bases). The CDR3 extends over 14 amino acids. The V and J ends lost 7 bases and 3 bases respectively, with 12 bases between them. Germline lookup yields CDR1 MNHNS and CDR2 SASEGT. CDR3 region: CASKVNRDTGELFF. The CDR3 region has the DNA TGTGCCAGCAAAGTCAACAGGGACACCGGGGAGCTGTTTTTT.

The gene calls are TRBV4-1 and TRBJ1-5, with TRBD1 as a possible D gene (5 bases). This CDR3 is 17 amino acids long. Germline V gives CDR1 MGHRA, CDR2 YSYEKL. V lost 0 bases and J lost 0, with 12 bases in between. CDR3 residues: CASSQDPGTVSNQPQHF. CDR3 bases: TGCGCCAGCAGCCAAGATCCCGGGACGGTTAGCAATCAGCCCCAGCATTTT.